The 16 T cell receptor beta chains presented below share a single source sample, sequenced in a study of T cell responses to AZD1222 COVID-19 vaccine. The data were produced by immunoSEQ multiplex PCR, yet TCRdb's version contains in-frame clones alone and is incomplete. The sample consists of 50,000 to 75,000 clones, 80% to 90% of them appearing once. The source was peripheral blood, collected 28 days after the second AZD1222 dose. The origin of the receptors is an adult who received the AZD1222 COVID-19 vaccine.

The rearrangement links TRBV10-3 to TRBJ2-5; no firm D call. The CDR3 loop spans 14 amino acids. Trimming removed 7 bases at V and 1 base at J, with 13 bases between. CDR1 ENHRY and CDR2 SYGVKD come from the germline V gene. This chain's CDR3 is CAIKVGKGQETQYF. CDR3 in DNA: TGTGCCATCAAGGTTGGGAAAGGCCAAGAGACCCAGTACTTC.

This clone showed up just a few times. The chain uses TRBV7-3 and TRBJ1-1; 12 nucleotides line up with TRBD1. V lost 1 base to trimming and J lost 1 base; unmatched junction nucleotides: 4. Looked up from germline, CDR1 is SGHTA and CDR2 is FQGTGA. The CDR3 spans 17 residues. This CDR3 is CASSLSGTGGRNTEAFF. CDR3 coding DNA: TGTGCCAGCAGCTTAAGCGGGACAGGGGGCCGGAACACTGAAGCTTTCTTT. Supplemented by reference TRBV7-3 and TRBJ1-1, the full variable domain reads GAGVSQTPSNKVTEKGKYVELRCDPISGHTALYWYRQSLGQGPEFLIYFQGTGAADDSGLPNDRFFAVRPEGSVSTLKIQRTERGDSAVYLCASSLSGTGGRNTEAFFGQGTRLTVV.

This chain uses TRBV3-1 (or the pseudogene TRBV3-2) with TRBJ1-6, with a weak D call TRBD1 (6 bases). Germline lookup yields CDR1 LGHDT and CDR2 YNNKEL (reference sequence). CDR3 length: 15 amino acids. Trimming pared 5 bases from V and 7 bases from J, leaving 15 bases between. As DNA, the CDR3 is TGTGCCAGCAGCGCTGGGTCAGGGGTCAATTCACCCCTCCACTTT. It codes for CASSAGSGVNSPLHF.

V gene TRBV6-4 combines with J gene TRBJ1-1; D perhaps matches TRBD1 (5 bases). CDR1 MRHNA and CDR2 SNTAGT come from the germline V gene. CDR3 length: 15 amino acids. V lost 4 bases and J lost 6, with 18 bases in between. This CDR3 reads CASSVTFGGVSEAFF. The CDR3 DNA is TGTGCCAGCAGTGTAACGTTCGGGGGGGTCTCTGAAGCTTTCTTT.

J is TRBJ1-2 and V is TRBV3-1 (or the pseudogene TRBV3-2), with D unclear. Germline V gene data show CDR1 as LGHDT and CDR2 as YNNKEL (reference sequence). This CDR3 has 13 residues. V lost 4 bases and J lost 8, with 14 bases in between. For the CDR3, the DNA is TGTGCCAGCAGCCCCAGAGAGGATCTGGGCTACACCTTC. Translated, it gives CASSPREDLGYTF.

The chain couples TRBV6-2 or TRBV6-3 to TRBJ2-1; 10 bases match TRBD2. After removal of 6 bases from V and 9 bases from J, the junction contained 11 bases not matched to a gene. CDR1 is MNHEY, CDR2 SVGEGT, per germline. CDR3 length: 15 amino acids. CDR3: CASSHGLAGVTEQFF. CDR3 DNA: TGTGCCAGCAGCCACGGGCTAGCGGGAGTAACTGAGCAGTTCTTC.

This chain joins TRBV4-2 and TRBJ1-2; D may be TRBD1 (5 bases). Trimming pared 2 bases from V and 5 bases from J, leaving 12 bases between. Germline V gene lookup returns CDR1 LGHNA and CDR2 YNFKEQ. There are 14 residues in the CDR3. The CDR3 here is CASSQSSGDYGYTF. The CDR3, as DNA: TGTGCCAGCAGCCAAAGCTCGGGGGATTATGGCTACACCTTC.

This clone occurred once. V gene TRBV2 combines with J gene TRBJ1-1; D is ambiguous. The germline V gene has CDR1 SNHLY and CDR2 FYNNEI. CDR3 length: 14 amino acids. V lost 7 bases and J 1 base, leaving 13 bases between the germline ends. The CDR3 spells CASTPGSQNTEAFF. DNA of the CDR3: TGTGCCAGCACTCCCGGGTCTCAGAACACTGAAGCTTTCTTT.

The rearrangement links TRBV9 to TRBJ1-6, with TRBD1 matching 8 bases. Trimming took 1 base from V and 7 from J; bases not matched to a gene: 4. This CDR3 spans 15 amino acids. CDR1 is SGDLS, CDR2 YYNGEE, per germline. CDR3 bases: TGTGCCAGCAGCGTACTGGGACAGGCGAATTCACCCCTCCACTTT. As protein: CASSVLGQANSPLHF.

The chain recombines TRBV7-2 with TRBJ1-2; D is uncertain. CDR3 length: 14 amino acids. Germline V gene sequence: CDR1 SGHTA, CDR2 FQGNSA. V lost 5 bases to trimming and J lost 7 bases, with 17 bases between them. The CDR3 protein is CASSQRDLRSGYTF. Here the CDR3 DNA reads TGTGCCAGCAGCCAGCGAGACCTAAGAAGTGGCTACACCTTC. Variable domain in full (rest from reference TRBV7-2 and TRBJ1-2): GAGVSQSPSNKVTEKGKDVELRCDPISGHTALYWYRQSLGQGLEFLIYFQGNSAPDKSGLPSDRFSAERTGGSVSTLTIQRTQQEDSAVYLCASSQRDLRSGYTFGSGTRLTVV.

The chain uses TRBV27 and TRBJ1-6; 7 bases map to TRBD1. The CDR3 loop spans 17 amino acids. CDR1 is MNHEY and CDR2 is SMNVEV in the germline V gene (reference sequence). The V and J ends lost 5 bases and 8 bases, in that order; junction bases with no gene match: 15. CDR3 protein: CASSLLHPGQWDSPLHF. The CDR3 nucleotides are TGTGCCAGCAGTCTCCTCCATCCGGGACAGTGGGATTCACCCCTCCACTTT.

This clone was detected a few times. In nucleotides, the CDR3 is TGTGCCAGTTCGAACGCAGGGGGTTGGGGCAATGAGCAGTTCTTC. This sequence encodes CASSNAGGWGNEQFF. The genes are TRBV19 and TRBJ2-1; 7 bases fit TRBD1. J lost 6 bases, V lost 8 bases, and 13 bases had no gene match. The CDR3 loop spans 15 amino acids. Germline lookup yields CDR1 LNHDA and CDR2 SQIVND (reference sequence).

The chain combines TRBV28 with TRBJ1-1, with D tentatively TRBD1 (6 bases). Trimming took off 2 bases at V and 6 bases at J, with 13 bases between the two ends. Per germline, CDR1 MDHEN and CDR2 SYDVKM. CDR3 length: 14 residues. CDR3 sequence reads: CASSLLWGGAEAFF. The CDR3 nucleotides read TGTGCCAGCAGTTTACTCTGGGGGGGCGCTGAAGCTTTCTTT.

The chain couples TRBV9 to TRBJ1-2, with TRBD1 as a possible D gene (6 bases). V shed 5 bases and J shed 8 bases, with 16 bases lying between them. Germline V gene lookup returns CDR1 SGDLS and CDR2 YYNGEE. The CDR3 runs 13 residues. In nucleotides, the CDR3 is TGTGCCAGCAGAGGGGGTGCAGTCGGCGGCTACACCTTC. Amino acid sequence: CASRGGAVGGYTF. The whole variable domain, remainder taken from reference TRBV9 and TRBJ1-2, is DSGVTQTPKHLITATGQRVTLRCSPRSGDLSVYWYQQSLDQGLQFLIQYYNGEERAKGNILERFSAQQFPDLHSELNLSSLELGDSALYFCASRGGAVGGYTFGSGTRLTVV.

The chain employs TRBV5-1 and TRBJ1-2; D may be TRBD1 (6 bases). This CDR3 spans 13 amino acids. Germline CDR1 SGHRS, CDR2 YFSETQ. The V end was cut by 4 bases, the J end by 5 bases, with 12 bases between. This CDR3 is CASSRGAGYGYTF. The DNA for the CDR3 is TGCGCCAGCAGCCGGGGGGCTGGGTATGGCTACACCTTC.

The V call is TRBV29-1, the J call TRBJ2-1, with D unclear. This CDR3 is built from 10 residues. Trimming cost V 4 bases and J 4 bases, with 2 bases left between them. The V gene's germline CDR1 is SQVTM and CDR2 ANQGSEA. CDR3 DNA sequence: TGCAGCGTTGTTTACAATGAGCAGTTCTTC. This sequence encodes CSVVYNEQFF.